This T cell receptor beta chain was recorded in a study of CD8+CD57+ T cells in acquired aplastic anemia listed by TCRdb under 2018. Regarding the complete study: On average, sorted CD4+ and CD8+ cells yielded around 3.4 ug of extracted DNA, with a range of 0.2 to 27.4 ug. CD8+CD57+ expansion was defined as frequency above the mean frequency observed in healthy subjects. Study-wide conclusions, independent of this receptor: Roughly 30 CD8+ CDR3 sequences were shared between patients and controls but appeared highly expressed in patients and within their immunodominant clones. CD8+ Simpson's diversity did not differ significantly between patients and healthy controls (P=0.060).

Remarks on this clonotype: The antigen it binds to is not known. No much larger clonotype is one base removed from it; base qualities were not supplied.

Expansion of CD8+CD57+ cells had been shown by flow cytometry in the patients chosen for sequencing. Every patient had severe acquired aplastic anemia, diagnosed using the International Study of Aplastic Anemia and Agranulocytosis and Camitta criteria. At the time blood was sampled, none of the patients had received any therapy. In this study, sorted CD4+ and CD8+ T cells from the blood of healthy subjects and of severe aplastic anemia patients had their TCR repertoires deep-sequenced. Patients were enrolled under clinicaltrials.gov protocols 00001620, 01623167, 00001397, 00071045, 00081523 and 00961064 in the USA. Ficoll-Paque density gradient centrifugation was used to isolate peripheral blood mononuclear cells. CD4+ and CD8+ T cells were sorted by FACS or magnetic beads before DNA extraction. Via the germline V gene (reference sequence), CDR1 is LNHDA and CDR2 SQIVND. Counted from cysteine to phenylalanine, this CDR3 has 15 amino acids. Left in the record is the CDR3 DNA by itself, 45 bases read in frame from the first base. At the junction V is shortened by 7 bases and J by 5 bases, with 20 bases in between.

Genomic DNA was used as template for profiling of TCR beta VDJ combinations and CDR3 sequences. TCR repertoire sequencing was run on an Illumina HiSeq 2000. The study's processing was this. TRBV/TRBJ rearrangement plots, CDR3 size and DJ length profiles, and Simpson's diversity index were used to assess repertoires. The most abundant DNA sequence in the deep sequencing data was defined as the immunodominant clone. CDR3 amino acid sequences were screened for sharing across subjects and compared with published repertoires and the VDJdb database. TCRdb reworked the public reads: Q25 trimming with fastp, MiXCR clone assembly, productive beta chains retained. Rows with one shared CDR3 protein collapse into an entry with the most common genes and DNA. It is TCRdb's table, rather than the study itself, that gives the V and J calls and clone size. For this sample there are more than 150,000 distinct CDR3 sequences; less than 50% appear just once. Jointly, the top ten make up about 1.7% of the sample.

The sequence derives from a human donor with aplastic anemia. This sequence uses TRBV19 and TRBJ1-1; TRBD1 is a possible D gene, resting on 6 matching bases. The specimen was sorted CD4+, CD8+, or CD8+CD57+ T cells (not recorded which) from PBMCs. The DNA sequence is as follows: TGTGCCAGTATACCCGGACAGAACCCAAGTACTGAAGCTTTCTTT. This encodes CASIPGQNPSTEAFF.